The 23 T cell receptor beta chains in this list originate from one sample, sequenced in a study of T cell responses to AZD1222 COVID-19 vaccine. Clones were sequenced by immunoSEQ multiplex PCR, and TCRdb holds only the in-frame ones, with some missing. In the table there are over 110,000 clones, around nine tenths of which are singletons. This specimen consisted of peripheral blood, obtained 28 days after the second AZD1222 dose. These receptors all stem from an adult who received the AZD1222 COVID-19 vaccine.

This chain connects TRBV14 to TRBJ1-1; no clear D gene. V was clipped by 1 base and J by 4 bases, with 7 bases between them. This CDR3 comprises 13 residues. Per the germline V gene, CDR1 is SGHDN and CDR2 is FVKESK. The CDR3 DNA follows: TGTGCCAGCAGCCAAGGAAGAAGCACTGAAGCTTTCTTT. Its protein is CASSQGRSTEAFF.

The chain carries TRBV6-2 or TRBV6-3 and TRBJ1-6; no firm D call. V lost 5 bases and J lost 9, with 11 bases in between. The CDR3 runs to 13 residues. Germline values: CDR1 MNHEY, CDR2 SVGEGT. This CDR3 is CASSVSVISPLHF. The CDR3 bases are TGTGCCAGCAGTGTCAGCGTAATTTCACCCCTCCACTTT.

CDR3 in DNA: TGTGCCAGCAGCCAGGGACTCGGGCGGGCTCAGCCCCAGCATTTT. Amino acids: CASSQGLGRAQPQHF. The chain recombines TRBV7-2 with TRBJ1-5; weak D call: TRBD1 (5 bases). The CDR3 totals 15 residues. Germline values: CDR1 SGHTA, CDR2 FQGNSA. The V and J ends lost 5 bases and 6 bases respectively, with 17 bases between them.

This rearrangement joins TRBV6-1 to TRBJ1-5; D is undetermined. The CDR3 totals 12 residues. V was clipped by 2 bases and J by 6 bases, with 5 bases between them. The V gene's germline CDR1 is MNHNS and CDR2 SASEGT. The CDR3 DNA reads TGTGCCAGCAGTGAATATAGTCAGCCCCAGCATTTT. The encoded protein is CASSEYSQPQHF.

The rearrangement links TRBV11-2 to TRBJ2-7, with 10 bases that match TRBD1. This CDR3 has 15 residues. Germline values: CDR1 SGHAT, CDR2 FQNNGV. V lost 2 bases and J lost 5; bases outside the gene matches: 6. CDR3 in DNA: TGTGCCAGCAGCTTATCGGGACAGGGGAACCACGAGCAGTACGTC. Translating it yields CASSLSGQGNHEQYV.

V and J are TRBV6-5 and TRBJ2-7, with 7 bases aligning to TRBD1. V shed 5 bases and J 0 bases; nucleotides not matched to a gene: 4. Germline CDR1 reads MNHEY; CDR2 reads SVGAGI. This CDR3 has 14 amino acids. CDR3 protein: CASSLGQDSYEQYF. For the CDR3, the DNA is TGTGCCAGCAGTCTAGGACAGGACTCCTACGAGCAGTACTTC.

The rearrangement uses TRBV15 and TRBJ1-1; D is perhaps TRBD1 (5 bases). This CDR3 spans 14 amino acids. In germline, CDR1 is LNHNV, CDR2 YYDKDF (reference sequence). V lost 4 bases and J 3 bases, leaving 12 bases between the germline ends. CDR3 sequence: CATSINRGDTEAFF. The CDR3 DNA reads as TGTGCCACCAGCATCAACAGAGGGGACACTGAAGCTTTCTTT.

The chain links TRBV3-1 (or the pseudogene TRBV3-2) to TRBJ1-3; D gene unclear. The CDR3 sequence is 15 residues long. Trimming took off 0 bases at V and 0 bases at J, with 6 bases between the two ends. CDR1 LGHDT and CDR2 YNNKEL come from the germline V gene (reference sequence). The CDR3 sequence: CASSQDRISGNTIYF. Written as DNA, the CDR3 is TGTGCCAGCAGCCAAGACAGGATCTCTGGAAACACCATATATTTT.

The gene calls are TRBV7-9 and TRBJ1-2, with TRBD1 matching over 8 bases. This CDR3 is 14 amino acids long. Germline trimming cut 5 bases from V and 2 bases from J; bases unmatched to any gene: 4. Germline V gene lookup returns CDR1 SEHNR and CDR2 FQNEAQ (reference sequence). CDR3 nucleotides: TGTGCCAGCAGCCCGGACAGGGCCAACTATGGCTACACCTTC. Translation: CASSPDRANYGYTF. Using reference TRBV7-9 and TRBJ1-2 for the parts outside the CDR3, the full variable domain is DTGVSQNPRHKITKRGQNVTFRCDPISEHNRLYWYRQTLGQGPEFLTYFQNEAQLEKSRLLSDRFSAERPKGSFSTLEIQRTEQGDSAMYLCASSPDRANYGYTFGSGTRLTVV.

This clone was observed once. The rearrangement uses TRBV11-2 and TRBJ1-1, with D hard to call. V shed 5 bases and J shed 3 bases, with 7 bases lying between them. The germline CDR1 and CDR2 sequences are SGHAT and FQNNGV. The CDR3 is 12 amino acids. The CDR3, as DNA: TGTGCCAGCAGCGGACTTGACACTGAAGCTTTCTTT. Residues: CASSGLDTEAFF.

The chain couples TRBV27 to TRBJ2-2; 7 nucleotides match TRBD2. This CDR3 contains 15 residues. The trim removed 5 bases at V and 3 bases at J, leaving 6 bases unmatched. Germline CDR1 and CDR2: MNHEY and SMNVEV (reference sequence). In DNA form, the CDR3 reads TGTGCCAGCAGTCCGTGGGGGAGGGACACCGGGGAGCTGTTTTTT. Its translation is CASSPWGRDTGELFF.

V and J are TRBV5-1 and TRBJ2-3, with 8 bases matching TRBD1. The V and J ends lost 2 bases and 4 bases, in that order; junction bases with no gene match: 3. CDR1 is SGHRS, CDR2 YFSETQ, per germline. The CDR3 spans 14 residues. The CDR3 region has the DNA TGCGCCAGCAGCTTAGGACAGGGCGCAGATACGCAGTATTTT. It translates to CASSLGQGADTQYF.

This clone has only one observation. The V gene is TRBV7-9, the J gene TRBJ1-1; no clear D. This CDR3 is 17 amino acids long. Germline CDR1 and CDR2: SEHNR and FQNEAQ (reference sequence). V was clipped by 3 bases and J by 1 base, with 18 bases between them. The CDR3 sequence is CASSFPYLGRGNTEAFF. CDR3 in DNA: TGTGCCAGCAGCTTCCCTTATCTGGGGAGAGGGAACACTGAAGCTTTCTTT.

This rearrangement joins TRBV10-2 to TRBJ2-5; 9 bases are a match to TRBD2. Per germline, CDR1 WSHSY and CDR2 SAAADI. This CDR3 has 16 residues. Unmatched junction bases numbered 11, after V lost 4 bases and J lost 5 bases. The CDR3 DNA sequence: TGCGCCAGCAGTGCGGGCGGGAGGGCCCTGTCGGAGACCCAGTACTTC. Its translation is CASSAGGRALSETQYF.

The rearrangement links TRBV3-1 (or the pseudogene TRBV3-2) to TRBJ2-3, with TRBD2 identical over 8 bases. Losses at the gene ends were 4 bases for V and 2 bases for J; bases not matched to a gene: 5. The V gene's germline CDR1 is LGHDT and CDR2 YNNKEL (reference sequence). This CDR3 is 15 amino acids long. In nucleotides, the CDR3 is TGTGCCAGCAGCCTTTCCGGGGGGGTCACAGATACGCAGTATTTT. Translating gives CASSLSGGVTDTQYF.

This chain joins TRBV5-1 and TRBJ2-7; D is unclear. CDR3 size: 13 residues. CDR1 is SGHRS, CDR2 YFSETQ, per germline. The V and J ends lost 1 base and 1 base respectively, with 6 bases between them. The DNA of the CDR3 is TGCGCCAGCAGCTTGAGTTGGTCCTACGAGCAGTACTTC. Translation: CASSLSWSYEQYF. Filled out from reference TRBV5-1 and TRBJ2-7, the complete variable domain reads KAGVTQTPRYLIKTRGQQVTLSCSPISGHRSVSWYQQTPGQGLQFLFEYFSETQRNKGNFPGRFSGRQFSNSRSEMNVSTLELGDSALYLCASSLSWSYEQYFGPGTRLTVT.

This CDR3 reads CASSQAGGPSGSGNEQFF. The CDR3 DNA follows: TGTGCCAGCAGCCAAGCGGGAGGGCCTAGTGGTTCAGGTAATGAGCAGTTCTTC. The gene calls are TRBV4-2 and TRBJ2-1, with 8 bases fitting TRBD2. The germline V gene has CDR1 LGHNA and CDR2 YNFKEQ. V lost 1 base and J lost 7; bases outside the gene matches: 15. The CDR3 has 18 residues.

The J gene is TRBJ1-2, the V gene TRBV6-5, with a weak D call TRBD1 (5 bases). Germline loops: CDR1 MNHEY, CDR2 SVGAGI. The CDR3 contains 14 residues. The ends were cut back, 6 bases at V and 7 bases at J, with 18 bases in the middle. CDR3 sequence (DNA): TGTGCCAGCAGCCGGGGGGATTTTAGCATTGGCTACACCTTC. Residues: CASSRGDFSIGYTF.

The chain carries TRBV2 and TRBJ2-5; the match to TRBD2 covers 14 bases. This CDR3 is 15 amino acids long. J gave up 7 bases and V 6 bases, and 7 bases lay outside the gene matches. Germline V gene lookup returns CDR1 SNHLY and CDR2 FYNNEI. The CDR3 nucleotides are TGTGCCAGCAGGGGACTAGCGGGAGCGGTCACGACCCAGTACTTC. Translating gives CASRGLAGAVTTQYF.

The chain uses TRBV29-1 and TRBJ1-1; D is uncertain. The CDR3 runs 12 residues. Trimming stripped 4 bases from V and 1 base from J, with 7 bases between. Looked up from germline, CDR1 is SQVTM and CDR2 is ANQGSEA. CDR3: CSVAVGNTEAFF. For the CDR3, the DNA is TGCAGCGTTGCGGTGGGGAACACTGAAGCTTTCTTT.

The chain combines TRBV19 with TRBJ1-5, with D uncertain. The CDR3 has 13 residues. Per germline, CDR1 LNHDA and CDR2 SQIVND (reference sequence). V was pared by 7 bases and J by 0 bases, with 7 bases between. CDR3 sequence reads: CASNNPSNQPQHF. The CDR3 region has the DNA TGTGCCAGTAACAATCCTAGCAATCAGCCCCAGCATTTT.

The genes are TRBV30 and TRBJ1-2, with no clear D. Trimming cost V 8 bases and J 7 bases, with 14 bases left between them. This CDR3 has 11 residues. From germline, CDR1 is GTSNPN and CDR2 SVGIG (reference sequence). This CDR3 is CAANTVGGYTF. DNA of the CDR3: TGTGCCGCAAATACGGTCGGTGGCTACACCTTC.

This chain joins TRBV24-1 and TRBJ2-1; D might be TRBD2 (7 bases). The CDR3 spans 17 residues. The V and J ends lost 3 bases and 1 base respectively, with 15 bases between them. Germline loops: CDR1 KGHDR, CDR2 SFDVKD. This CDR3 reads CATSDPGRGESYNEQFF. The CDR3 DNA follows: TGTGCCACCAGTGATCCTGGGAGGGGGGAATCCTACAATGAGCAGTTCTTC.